The present TCR beta chain was sequenced within a study of T cells of healthy individuals (dated by TCRdb to between 2018 and 2020). The method behind the library was 5' RACE. Instrument on record: Illumina MiSeq. The public sequencing data were trimmed at Q25 with fastp and processed into clonotypes with MiXCR by TCRdb, which kept only in-frame beta chains. Rows merge per CDR3 protein into single entries with the most common DNA and genes. This sample has around 98,000 distinct CDR3 sequences in its table, and approximately 15% of those were observed once. Around 6.5% of the sample lies in the top ten. Comments on this clonotype: What antigen it recognizes has not been identified. Qualities for individual bases were not recorded, and no much larger clone is one base off.

Germline trimming: 6 bases from V, 5 bases from J; junction bases outside gene matches: 11. From a lookup of the germline V gene (reference sequence), CDR1 and CDR2 are LNHDA and SQIVND. The CDR3 contains 16 residues, cysteine and phenylalanine counted. CDR3 DNA only is kept here, 48 bases in frame from base 1. This TCR came from a human donor in good health. The chain joins TRBV19 to TRBJ1-5, with TRBD1 identical over 9 junction bases. The DNA sequence reads TGTGCCAGTAGCCCGCACCGGACAGGGGAGGATCAGCCCCAGCATTTT. This sequence encodes CASSPHRTGEDQPQHF.